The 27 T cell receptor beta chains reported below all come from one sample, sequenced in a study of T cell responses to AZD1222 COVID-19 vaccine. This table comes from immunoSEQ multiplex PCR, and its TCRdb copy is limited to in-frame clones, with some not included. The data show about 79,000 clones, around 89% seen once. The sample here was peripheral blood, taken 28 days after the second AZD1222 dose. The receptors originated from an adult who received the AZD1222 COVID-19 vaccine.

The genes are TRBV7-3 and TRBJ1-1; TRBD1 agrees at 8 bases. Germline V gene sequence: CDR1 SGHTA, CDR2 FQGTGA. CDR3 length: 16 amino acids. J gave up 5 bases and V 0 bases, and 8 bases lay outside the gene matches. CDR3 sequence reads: CASSLTAGQGGTEAFF. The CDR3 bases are TGTGCCAGCAGCTTAACCGCCGGACAGGGCGGAACTGAAGCTTTCTTT.

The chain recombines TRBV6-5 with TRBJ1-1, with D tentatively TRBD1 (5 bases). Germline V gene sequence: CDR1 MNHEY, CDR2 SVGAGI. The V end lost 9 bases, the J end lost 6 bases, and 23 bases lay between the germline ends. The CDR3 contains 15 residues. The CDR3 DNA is TGTGCCAGTGGTAACATACAGGCCCTGGGGGCTGAAGCTTTCTTT. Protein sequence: CASGNIQALGAEAFF.

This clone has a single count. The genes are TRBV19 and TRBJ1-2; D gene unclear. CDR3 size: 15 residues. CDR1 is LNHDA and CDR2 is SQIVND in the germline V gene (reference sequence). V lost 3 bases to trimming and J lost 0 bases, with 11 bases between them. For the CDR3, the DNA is TGTGCCAGTAGTATCGGTCGGGCAACTAACTATGGCTACACCTTC. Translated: CASSIGRATNYGYTF.

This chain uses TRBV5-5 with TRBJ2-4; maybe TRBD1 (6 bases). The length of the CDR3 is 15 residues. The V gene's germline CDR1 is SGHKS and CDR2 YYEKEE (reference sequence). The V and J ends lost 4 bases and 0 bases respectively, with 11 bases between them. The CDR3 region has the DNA TGTGCCAGCAGCGTGGACAGTCTAGCCAAAAACATTCAGTACTTC. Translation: CASSVDSLAKNIQYF.

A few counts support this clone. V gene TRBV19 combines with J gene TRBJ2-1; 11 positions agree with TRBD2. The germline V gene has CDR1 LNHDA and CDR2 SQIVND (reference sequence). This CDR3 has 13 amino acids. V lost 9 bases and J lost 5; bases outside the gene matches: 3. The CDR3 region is CASGTSGNNEQFF. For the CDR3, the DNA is TGTGCCAGCGGGACTAGCGGAAACAATGAGCAGTTCTTC.

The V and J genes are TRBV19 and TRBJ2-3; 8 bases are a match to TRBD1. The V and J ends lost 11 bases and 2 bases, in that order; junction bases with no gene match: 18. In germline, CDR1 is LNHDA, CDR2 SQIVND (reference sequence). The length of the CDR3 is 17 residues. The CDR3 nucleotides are TGTGCCGCCAGTAGTATATCCGGGACAGGACCCACAGATACGCAGTATTTT. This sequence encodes CAASSISGTGPTDTQYF.

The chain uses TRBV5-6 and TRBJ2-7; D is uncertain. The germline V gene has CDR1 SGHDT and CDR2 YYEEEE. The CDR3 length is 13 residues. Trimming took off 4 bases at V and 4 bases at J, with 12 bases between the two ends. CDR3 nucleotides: TGTGCCAGCAGCCCCCGGGCCTTTTACGAGCAGTACTTC. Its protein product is CASSPRAFYEQYF.

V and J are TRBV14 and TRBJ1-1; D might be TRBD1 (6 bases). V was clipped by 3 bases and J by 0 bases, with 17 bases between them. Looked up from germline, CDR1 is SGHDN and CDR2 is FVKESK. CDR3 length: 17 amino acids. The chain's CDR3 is CASSHNSPGTLNTEAFF. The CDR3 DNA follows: TGTGCCAGCAGCCATAACTCCCCCGGGACACTGAACACTGAAGCTTTCTTT.

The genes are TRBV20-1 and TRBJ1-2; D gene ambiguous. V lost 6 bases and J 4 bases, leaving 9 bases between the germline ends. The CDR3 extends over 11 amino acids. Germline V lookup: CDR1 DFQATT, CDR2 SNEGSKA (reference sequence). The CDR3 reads CSAPESYGYTF. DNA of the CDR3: TGCAGTGCACCGGAAAGCTATGGCTACACCTTC.

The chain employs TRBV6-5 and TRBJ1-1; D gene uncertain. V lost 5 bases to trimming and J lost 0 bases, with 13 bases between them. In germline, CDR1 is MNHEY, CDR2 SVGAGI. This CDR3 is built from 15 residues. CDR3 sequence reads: CASSLEGFMNTEAFF. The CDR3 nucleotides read TGTGCCAGCAGTCTAGAGGGATTCATGAACACTGAAGCTTTCTTT.

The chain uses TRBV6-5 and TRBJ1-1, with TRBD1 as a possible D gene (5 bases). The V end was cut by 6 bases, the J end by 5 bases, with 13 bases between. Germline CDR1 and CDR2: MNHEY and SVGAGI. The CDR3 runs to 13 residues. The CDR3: CASRWVTDTEAFF. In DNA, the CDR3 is TGTGCCAGCAGGTGGGTGACAGATACTGAAGCTTTCTTT.

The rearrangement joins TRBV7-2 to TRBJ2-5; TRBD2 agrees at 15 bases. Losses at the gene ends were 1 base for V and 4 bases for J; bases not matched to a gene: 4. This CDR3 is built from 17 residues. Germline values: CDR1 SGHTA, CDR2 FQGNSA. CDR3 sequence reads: CASSLGGLAGGGETQYF. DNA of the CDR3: TGTGCCAGCAGCTTAGGGGGACTAGCGGGAGGAGGAGAGACCCAGTACTTC.

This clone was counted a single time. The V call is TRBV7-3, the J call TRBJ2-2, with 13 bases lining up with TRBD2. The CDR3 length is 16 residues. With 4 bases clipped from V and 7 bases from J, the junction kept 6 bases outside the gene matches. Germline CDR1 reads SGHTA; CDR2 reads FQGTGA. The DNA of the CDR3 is TGTGCCAGCAGCTCCCAACTAGCGGGAGGGGTCGGGGAGCTGTTTTTT. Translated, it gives CASSSQLAGGVGELFF.

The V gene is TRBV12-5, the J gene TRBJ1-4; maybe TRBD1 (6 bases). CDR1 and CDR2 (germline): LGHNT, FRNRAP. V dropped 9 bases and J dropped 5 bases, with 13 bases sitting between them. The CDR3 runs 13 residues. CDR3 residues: CASAGHGNEKLFF. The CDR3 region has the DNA TGTGCTAGCGCGGGACACGGGAATGAAAAACTGTTTTTT. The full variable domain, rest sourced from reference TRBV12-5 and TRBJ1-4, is DARVTQTPRHKVTEMGQEVTMRCQPILGHNTVFWYRQTMMQGLELLAYFRNRAPLDDSGMPKDRFSAEMPDATLATLKIQPSEPRDSAVYFCASAGHGNEKLFFGSGTQLSVL.

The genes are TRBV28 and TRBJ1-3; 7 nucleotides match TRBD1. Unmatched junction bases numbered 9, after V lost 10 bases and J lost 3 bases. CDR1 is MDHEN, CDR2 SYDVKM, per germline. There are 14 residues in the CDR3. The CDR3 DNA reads TGTGCCACTTCCTTCCAGGGGGATGGAAACACCATATATTTT. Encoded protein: CATSFQGDGNTIYF.

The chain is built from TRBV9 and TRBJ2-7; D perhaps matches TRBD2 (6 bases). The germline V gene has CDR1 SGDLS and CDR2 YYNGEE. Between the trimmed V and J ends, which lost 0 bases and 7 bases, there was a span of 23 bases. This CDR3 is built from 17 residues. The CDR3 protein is CASSVATGDLPFEEQYF. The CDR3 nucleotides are TGTGCCAGCAGCGTAGCTACGGGGGACCTCCCCTTTGAGGAGCAGTACTTC.

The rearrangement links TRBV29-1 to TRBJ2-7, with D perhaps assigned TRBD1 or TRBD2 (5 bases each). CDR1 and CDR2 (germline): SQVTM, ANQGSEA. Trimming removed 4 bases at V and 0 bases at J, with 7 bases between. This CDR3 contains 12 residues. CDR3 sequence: CSVVGTSYEQYF. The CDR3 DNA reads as TGCAGCGTTGTAGGGACCTCCTACGAGCAGTACTTC.

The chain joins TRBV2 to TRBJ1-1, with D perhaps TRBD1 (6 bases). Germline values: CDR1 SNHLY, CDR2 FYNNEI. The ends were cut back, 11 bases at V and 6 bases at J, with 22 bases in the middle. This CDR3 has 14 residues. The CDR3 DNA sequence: TGTGCCGGGATCAGGGGCAGGGATAGGGCTGAAGCTTTCTTT. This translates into CAGIRGRDRAEAFF. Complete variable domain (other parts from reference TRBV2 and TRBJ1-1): EPEVTQTPSHQVTQMGQEVILRCVPISNHLYFYWYRQILGQKVEFLVSFYNNEISEKSEIFDDQFSVERPDGSNFTLKIRSTKLEDSAMYFCAGIRGRDRAEAFFGQGTRLTVV.

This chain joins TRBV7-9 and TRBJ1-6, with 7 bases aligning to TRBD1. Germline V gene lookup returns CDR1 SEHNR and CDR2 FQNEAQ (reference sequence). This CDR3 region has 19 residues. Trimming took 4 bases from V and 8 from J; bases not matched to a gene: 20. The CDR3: CASSYPPRLPTGPDSPLHF. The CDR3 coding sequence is TGTGCCAGCAGCTACCCTCCCAGGTTACCGACAGGGCCGGATTCACCCCTCCACTTT.

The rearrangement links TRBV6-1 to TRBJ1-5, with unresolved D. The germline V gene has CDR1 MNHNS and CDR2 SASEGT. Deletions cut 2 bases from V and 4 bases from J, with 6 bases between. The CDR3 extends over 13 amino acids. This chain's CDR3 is CASSESLNQPQHF. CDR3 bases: TGTGCCAGCAGTGAATCTCTTAATCAGCCCCAGCATTTT.

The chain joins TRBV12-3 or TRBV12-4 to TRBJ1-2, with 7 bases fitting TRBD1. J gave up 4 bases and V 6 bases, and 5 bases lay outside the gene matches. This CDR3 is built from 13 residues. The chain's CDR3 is CASSRTGLYGYTF. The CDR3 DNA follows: TGTGCCAGCAGCCGGACAGGTCTCTATGGCTACACCTTC.

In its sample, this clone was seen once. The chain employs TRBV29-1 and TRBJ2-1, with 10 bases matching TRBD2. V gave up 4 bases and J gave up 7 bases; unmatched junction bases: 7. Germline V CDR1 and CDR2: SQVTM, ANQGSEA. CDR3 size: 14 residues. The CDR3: CSVVRLAGDNEQFF. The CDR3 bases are TGCAGCGTTGTTCGTCTAGCGGGAGATAATGAGCAGTTCTTC.

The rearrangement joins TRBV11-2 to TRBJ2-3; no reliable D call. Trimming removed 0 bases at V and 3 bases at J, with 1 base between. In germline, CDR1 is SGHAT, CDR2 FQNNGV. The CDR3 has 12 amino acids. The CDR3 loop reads CASSLETDTQYF. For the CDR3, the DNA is TGTGCCAGCAGCTTAGAGACAGATACGCAGTATTTT.

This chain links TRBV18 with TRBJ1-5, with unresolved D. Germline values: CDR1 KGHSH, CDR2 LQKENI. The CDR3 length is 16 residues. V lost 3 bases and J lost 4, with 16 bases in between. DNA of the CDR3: TGTGCCAGCTCACCGAAAGGCCCCCGGGGAAATCAGCCCCAGCATTTT. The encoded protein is CASSPKGPRGNQPQHF.

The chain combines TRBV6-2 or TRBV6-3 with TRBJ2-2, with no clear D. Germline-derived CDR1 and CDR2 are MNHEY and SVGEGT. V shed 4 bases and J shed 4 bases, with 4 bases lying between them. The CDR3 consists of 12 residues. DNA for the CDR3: TGTGCCAGCAGTTCGTTCACCGGGGAGCTGTTTTTT. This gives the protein CASSSFTGELFF.

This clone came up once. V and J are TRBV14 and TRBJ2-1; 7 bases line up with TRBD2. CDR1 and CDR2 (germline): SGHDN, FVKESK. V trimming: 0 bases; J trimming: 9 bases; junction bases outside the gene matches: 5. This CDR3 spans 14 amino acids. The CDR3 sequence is CASSQELAVGEQFF. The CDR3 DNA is TGTGCCAGCAGCCAAGAGCTAGCGGTAGGTGAGCAGTTCTTC.

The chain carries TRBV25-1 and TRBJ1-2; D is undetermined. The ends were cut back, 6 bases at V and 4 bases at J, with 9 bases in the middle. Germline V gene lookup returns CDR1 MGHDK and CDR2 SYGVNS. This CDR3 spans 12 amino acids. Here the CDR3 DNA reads TGTGCCAGCAGCGAAGGAGCCTATGGCTACACCTTC. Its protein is CASSEGAYGYTF.